Below are 5 T cell receptor beta chains sequenced from a single sample in a study of blood T cell repertoires in COVID-19. Assay used: immunoSEQ multiplex PCR; TCRdb lists only in-frame clones, some missing. This table holds 75,000 to 85,000 clones, 70% to 90% found once. The sequenced sample was peripheral blood. These receptors were taken from a man aged 60 to 69 with COVID-19, enrolled during active disease.

The chain recombines TRBV11-2 with TRBJ2-1; 10 bases map to TRBD2. The ends lost 4 bases at V and 9 bases at J; junction bases unmatched: 9. The V gene's germline CDR1 is SGHAT and CDR2 FQNNGV. The CDR3 consists of 15 residues. The DNA of the CDR3 is TGTGCCAGCAGCTCTACAGCGGGAGGGGGATTTGAGCAGTTCTTC. Translating gives CASSSTAGGGFEQFF.

The genes are TRBV30 and TRBJ1-2; 7 bases map to TRBD1. This CDR3 region has 13 residues. V was clipped by 5 bases and J by 6 bases; unmatched bases: 9. Germline CDR1 and CDR2: GTSNPN and SVGIG (reference sequence). CDR3 residues: CAWYVGQADGYTF. In nucleotides, the CDR3 is TGTGCCTGGTACGTCGGACAGGCGGATGGCTACACCTTC.

The chain is built from TRBV12-3 or TRBV12-4 and TRBJ1-4; no clear D gene. The CDR3 length is 13 residues. Trimming stripped 3 bases from V and 4 bases from J, with 6 bases between. In DNA, the CDR3 is TGTGCCAGCAGTTTGAGCATTAATGAAAAACTGTTTTTT. Amino acid sequence: CASSLSINEKLFF.

The chain is built from TRBV7-3 and TRBJ1-1; the D is unclear. Trimming removed 5 bases at V and 11 bases at J, with 12 bases between. Germline lookup yields CDR1 SGHTA and CDR2 FQGTGA. This CDR3 is built from 11 residues. CDR3 protein: CASSLQVMAFF. For the CDR3, the DNA is TGTGCCAGCAGCCTCCAGGTAATGGCTTTCTTT.

V gene TRBV3-1 (or the pseudogene TRBV3-2) combines with J gene TRBJ2-5; TRBD1 might be the D (6 bases). Trimming took 5 bases from V and 0 from J, leaving 16 bases between them. Germline lookup yields CDR1 LGHDT and CDR2 YNNKEL (reference sequence). The CDR3 extends over 16 amino acids. In DNA, the CDR3 is TGTGCCAGCAGCATAGGGACACGGACCTACCAAGAGACCCAGTACTTC. Residues: CASSIGTRTYQETQYF.